Presented here are 9 T cell receptor beta chains from one specimen sequenced in a study of T-cell reconstitution after alpha-beta-depleted transplantation in children. The TCRbeta library incorporated unique molecular identifiers. TCRdb analysed the PCR reads with MiXCR anew, one entry per CDR3 protein. The sample shows about 590,000 distinct CDR3 sequences, over 10% of them seen only once. The material sequenced was PBMCs, mostly from graft donor cells, taken 360 days after TCRalphabeta/CD19-depleted stem cell transplant. The receptor source for this set is a male patient younger than 18 who had a stem cell transplant for acute myeloid leukemia, so the T cells may come from the graft donor.

The rearrangement joins TRBV24-1 to TRBJ2-5, with TRBD2 matching over 9 bases. The V and J ends lost 0 bases and 4 bases, in that order; junction bases with no gene match: 5. CDR1 is KGHDR and CDR2 is SFDVKD in the germline V gene. CDR3 length: 16 residues. In nucleotides, the CDR3 is TGTGCCACCAGTGATTTGCGGGCGGGAGGGCGAGAGACCCAGTACTTC. Its translation is CATSDLRAGGRETQYF.

V usage is TRBV4-2 and J usage is TRBJ2-1, with no clear D. The germline CDR1 and CDR2 sequences are LGHNA and YNFKEQ. V lost 1 base, J lost 4 bases, and 11 bases lay in between. The CDR3 has 15 residues. In nucleotides, the CDR3 is TGTGCCAGCAGCCAAGCAAGGAGTGAATACAATGAGCAGTTCTTC. Translated, it gives CASSQARSEYNEQFF.

V and J are TRBV28 and TRBJ2-7, with 7 bases lining up with TRBD2. V gave up 10 bases and J gave up 7 bases; unmatched junction bases: 16. The CDR3 length is 14 residues. The germline V gene has CDR1 MDHEN and CDR2 SYDVKM. The CDR3 bases are TGTGCCACCAACCCGGGAGGTCCAAGTAATGAGCAGTACTTC. Amino acids: CATNPGGPSNEQYF. The full variable domain, its missing parts supplied by reference TRBV28 and TRBJ2-7, is DVKVTQSSRYLVKRTGEKVFLECVQDMDHENMFWYRQDPGLGLRLIYFSYDVKMKEKGDIPEGYSVSREKKERFSLILESASTNQTSMYLCATNPGGPSNEQYFGPGTRLTVT.

This clonotype was counted many times. The chain couples TRBV28 to TRBJ2-5; 8 bases agree with TRBD1. The CDR3 consists of 16 residues. Germline V gene lookup returns CDR1 MDHEN and CDR2 SYDVKM. J gave up 5 bases and V 3 bases, and 11 bases lay outside the gene matches. In nucleotides, the CDR3 is TGTGCCAGCAGTTTGTTGACAGGGGTGGTTGGGGAGACCCAGTACTTC. Residues: CASSLLTGVVGETQYF.

The chain combines TRBV28 with TRBJ2-1; D ambiguous. Germline CDR1 reads MDHEN; CDR2 reads SYDVKM. CDR3 length: 11 residues. Trimming left V 6 bases short and J 8 bases short, with 8 bases between. The CDR3 sequence is CASSPTHEQFF. Here the CDR3 DNA reads TGTGCCAGCAGCCCCACACATGAGCAGTTCTTC.

Ten or more counts support this clonotype. The V gene is TRBV20-1, the J gene TRBJ2-7; D is uncertain. V dropped 1 base and J dropped 2 bases, with 15 bases sitting between them. The V gene's germline CDR1 is DFQATT and CDR2 SNEGSKA (reference sequence). The CDR3 has 15 amino acids. Written as DNA, the CDR3 is TGCAGTGCTAGAGTGGTAGGGCCTGGGGCCTACGAGCAGTACTTC. This codes for CSARVVGPGAYEQYF.

The rearrangement links TRBV20-1 to TRBJ1-5; weak D call: TRBD1 (5 bases). V was clipped by 3 bases and J by 6 bases, with 9 bases between them. The germline gives CDR1 DFQATT, CDR2 SNEGSKA (reference sequence). The CDR3 totals 12 residues. In nucleotides, the CDR3 is TGCAGTGCTAGTTCGGGGCCTCAGCCCCAGCATTTT. It translates to CSASSGPQPQHF.

V and J are TRBV24-1 and TRBJ2-1, with D tentatively TRBD1 or TRBD2 (5 bases each). The CDR3 spans 17 residues. Looked up from germline, CDR1 is KGHDR and CDR2 is SFDVKD. V was pared by 3 bases and J by 0 bases, with 14 bases between. The CDR3 reads CATSDTLSGHSYNEQFF. CDR3 DNA: TGTGCCACCAGTGATACCCTAAGCGGACACTCCTACAATGAGCAGTTCTTC.

The chain is built from TRBV24-1 and TRBJ2-1; TRBD2 matches 10 bases. The CDR3 totals 15 residues. The V gene's germline CDR1 is KGHDR and CDR2 SFDVKD. The V segment lost 6 bases and the J segment 7 bases; nucleotides outside the gene matches: 8. The DNA for the CDR3 is TGTGCCACCAGTCACAAAGCGGGAGGGAAGAATGAGCAGTTCTTC. It is translated as CATSHKAGGKNEQFF.